Each of the 18 T cell receptor beta chains below was sequenced from the same sample in a study of alternative splicing in chronic myeloid leukemia remission (dated by TCRdb to 2020 to 2022). Per the publication, the time point label means: chronic-phase CML before TKI therapy (screening/day 1). Library generation was performed with bulk RNA-seq. The sequencer was an Illumina HiSeq 2500. The TruSeq Stranded RNA sample prep kit was used to generate libraries of poly-A-enriched mRNA from an input of 0.8 to 1 ug total RNA. TCRdb reprocessed the public reads and reports one entry per CDR3 protein sequence, without DNA. The sample table records 630 or so distinct CDR3 sequences; roughly 97% of these occur just once. In total, the top ten clones hold more than 3% of the sample. The input for sequencing was PBMCs or total blood leukocytes (not recorded which), taken at diagnosis. These receptors were taken from an adult with chronic myeloid leukemia.

This rearrangement joins TRBV27 to TRBJ2-3. Germline V CDR1 and CDR2: MNHEY, SMNVEV (reference sequence). The CDR3 runs 14 residues. CDR3 sequence: CASSPPANTDTQYF.

The V call is TRBV20-1, the J call TRBJ2-1; lacking DNA, the TRBD1 call made by TCRdb goes unchecked. The CDR3 loop spans 15 amino acids. Germline V lookup: CDR1 DFQATT, CDR2 SNEGSKA (reference sequence). The CDR3 spells CSANTQGPTYNEQFF.

The J gene is TRBJ1-1, the V gene TRBV7-9. The CDR3 runs 13 residues. The germline CDR1 and CDR2 sequences are SEHNR and FQNEAQ (reference sequence). CDR3 protein: CASSLRGSTEAFF.

The chain combines TRBV27 with TRBJ2-2; TCRdb designates TRBD2, a call that cannot be tested without DNA. In germline, CDR1 is MNHEY, CDR2 SMNVEV (reference sequence). CDR3 length: 14 residues. The CDR3 reads CATLGTANTGELFF.

The genes are TRBV24-1 and TRBJ2-2; TCRdb's D call, TRBD2, is unchecked because there is no DNA. The CDR3 length is 16 residues. Germline V gene data show CDR1 as KGHDR and CDR2 as SFDVKD. CDR3 sequence reads: CATSVQGIRSVGELFF.

The rearrangement joins TRBV5-5 to TRBJ1-4. The CDR3 has 16 residues. Germline CDR1 and CDR2: SGHKS and YYEKEE (reference sequence). CDR3 residues: CASSLGGQGVYEKLFF.

The chain uses TRBV19 and TRBJ1-2. The CDR3 runs 14 residues. The germline V gene encodes CDR1 LNHDA and CDR2 SQIVND (reference sequence). The CDR3 protein is CASGSGGTNYGYTF.

V gene TRBV6-5 combines with J gene TRBJ2-1. From germline, CDR1 is MNHEY and CDR2 SVGAGI. This CDR3 region has 12 residues. The CDR3 is CASSYGNNEQFF.

The chain links TRBV7-2 to TRBJ2-1; TCRdb gives TRBD2 as the D gene, but with no DNA this cannot be confirmed. The CDR3 runs to 16 residues. The germline V gene has CDR1 SGHTA and CDR2 FQGNSA. This CDR3 is CASSVSGGAAYNEQFF.

The V call is TRBV29-1, the J call TRBJ2-3; the D gene TCRdb calls, TRBD2, cannot be checked with no DNA. Germline lookup yields CDR1 SQVTM and CDR2 ANQGSEA. CDR3 size: 16 residues. The CDR3 loop reads CSVETWAEVGTDTQYF.

The chain recombines TRBV2 with TRBJ2-6; TCRdb returns TRBD2, unconfirmable since there is no DNA. CDR1 SNHLY and CDR2 FYNNEI come from the germline V gene. The CDR3 has 16 residues. The chain's CDR3 is CASRSGRPSGANVLTF.

A single count supports this clonotype. This chain uses TRBV20-1 with TRBJ1-1. The CDR3 has 12 residues. The V gene's germline CDR1 is DFQATT and CDR2 SNEGSKA (reference sequence). CDR3 amino acids: CSASQRNTEAFF.

The chain couples TRBV12-3 or TRBV12-4 to TRBJ2-3; no DNA is available, so the TRBD2 call from TCRdb remains unchecked. This CDR3 region has 15 residues. CDR3 sequence reads: CASRLHRGGTDTQYF.

This sequence joins TRBV4-1 and TRBJ1-4. The germline CDR1 and CDR2 sequences are MGHRA and YSYEKL. This CDR3 spans 17 amino acids. CDR3 in amino acids: CASSLIAPGQINEKLFF.

The chain is built from TRBV29-1 and TRBJ2-5; TCRdb indicates TRBD2, and absent DNA this call remains unverified. CDR1 and CDR2 (germline): SQVTM, ANQGSEA. CDR3 size: 14 residues. The CDR3 reads CSVASGTKAETQYF. Filled out from reference TRBV29-1 and TRBJ2-5, the complete variable domain reads SAVISQKPSRDICQRGTSLTIQCQVDSQVTMMFWYRQQPGQSLTLIATANQGSEATYESGFVIDKFPISRPNLTFSTLTVSNMSPEDSSIYLCSVASGTKAETQYFGPGTRLLVL.

The rearrangement uses TRBV29-1 and TRBJ1-4. CDR1 SQVTM and CDR2 ANQGSEA come from the germline V gene. The CDR3 consists of 13 residues. CDR3 sequence: CSARVTTNEKLFF.

The V gene is TRBV29-1, the J gene TRBJ2-1; TCRdb proposes TRBD2, but this gene call is untestable without DNA. Looked up from germline, CDR1 is SQVTM and CDR2 is ANQGSEA. This CDR3 spans 15 amino acids. Here the CDR3 reads CSVRRTSESYNEQFF.

This chain connects TRBV5-1 to TRBJ2-2; TCRdb's D call of TRBD2 is untestable without DNA. Germline V CDR1 and CDR2: SGHRS, YFSETQ. The CDR3 contains 17 residues. The CDR3 sequence: CASSLPPSGVNTGELFF. The variable domain in full, with the rest retrieved from reference TRBV5-1 and TRBJ2-2, is KAGVTQTPRYLIKTRGQQVTLSCSPISGHRSVSWYQQTPGQGLQFLFEYFSETQRNKGNFPGRFSGRQFSNSRSEMNVSTLELGDSALYLCASSLPPSGVNTGELFFGEGSRLTVL.